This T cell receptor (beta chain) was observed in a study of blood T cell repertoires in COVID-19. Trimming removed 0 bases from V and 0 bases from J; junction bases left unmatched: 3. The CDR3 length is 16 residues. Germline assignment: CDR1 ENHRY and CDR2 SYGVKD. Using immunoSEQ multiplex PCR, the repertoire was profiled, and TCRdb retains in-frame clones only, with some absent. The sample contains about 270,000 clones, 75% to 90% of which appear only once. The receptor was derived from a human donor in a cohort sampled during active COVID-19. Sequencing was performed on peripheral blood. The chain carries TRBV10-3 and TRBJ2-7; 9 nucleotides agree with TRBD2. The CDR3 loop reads CAISESGLANSYEQYF. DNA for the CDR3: TGTGCCATCAGTGAGTCAGGACTAGCGAACTCCTACGAGCAGTACTTC.